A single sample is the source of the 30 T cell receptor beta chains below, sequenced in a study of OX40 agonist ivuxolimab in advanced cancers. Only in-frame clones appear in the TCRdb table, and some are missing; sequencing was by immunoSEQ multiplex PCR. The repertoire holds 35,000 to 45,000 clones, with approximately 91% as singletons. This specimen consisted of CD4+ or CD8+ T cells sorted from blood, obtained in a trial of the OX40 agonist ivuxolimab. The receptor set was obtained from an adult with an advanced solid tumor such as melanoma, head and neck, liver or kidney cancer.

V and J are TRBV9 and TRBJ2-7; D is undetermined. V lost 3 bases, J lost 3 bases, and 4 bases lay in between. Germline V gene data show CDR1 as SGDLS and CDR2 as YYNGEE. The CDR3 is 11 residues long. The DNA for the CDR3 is TGTGCCAGCAGCGCGAACTACGAGCAGTACTTC. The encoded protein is CASSANYEQYF.

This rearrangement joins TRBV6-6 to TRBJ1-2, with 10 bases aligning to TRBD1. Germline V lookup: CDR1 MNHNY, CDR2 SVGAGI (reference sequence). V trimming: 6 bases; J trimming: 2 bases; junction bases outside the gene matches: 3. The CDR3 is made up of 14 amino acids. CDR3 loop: CASRGQGQNYGYTF. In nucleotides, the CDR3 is TGTGCCAGCAGGGGACAGGGGCAAAACTATGGCTACACCTTC.

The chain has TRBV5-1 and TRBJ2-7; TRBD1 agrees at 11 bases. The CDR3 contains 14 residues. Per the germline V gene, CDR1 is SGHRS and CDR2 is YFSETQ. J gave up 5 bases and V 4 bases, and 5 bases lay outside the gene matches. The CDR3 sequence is CASSGDRGFNEQYF. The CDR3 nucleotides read TGCGCCAGCAGCGGGGACAGGGGGTTCAACGAGCAGTACTTC.

The CDR3 bases are TGTGCCAGCAGCCAACCGACAGTGGGACGGGGTTTCGAGCAGTACTTC. This sequence encodes CASSQPTVGRGFEQYF. The gene calls are TRBV4-2 and TRBJ2-7, with D perhaps being TRBD1 or TRBD2 (5 bases each). This CDR3 is 16 amino acids long. V lost 2 bases to trimming and J lost 6 bases, with 20 bases between them. Germline V gene sequence: CDR1 LGHNA, CDR2 YNFKEQ.

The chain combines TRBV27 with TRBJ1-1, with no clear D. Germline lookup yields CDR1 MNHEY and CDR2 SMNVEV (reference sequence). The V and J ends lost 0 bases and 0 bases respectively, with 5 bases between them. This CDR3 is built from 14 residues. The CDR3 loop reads CASSLSAVNTEAFF. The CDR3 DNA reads TGTGCCAGCAGTTTATCGGCGGTGAACACTGAAGCTTTCTTT.

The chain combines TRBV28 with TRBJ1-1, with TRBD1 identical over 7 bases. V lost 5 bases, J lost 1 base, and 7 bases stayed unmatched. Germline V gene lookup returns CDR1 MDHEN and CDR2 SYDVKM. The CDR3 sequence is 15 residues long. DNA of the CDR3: TGTGCCAGCAGTGTAGACAGGGAGGCGAACACTGAAGCTTTCTTT. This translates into CASSVDREANTEAFF.

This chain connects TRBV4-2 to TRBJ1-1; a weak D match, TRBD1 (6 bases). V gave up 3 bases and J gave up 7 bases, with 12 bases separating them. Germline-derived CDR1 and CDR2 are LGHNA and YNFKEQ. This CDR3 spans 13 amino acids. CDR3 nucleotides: TGTGCCAGCAGCCAGGAGAGGACAGATGAAGCTTTCTTT. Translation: CASSQERTDEAFF.

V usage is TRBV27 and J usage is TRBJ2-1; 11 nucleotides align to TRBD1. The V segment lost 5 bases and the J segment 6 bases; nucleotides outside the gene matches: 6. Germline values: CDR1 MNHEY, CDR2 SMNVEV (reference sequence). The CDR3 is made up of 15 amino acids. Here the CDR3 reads CASSATGTGGNEQFF. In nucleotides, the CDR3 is TGTGCCAGCAGTGCGACCGGGACAGGGGGCAATGAGCAGTTCTTC.

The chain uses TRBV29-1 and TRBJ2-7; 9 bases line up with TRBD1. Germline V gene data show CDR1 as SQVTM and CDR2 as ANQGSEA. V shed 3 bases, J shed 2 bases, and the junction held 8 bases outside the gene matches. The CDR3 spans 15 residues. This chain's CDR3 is CSVEEGQGGPYEQYF. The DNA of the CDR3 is TGCAGCGTTGAGGAGGGACAGGGTGGACCCTACGAGCAGTACTTC.

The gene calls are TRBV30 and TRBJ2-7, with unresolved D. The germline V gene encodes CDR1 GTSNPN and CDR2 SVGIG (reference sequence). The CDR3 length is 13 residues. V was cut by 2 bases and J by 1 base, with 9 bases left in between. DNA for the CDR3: TGTGCCTGGAGTATATCGGCTTCCTACGAGCAGTACTTC. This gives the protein CAWSISASYEQYF. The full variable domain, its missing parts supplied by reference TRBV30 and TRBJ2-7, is SQTIHQWPATLVQPVGSPLSLECTVEGTSNPNLYWYRQAAGRGLQLLFYSVGIGQISSEVPQNLSASRPQDRQFILSSKKLLLSDSGFYLCAWSISASYEQYFGPGTRLTVT.

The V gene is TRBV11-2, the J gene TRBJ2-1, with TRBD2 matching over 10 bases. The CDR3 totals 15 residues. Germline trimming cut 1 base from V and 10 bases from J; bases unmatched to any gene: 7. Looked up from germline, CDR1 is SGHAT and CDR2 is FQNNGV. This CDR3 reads CASSLGAGGVDEQFF. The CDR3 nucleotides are TGTGCCAGCAGCTTAGGAGCGGGAGGGGTCGACGAGCAGTTCTTC.

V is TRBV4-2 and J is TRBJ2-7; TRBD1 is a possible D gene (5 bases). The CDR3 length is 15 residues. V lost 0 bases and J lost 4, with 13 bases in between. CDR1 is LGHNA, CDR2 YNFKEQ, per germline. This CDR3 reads CASSQEGASRYEQYF. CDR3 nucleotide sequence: TGTGCCAGCAGCCAAGAAGGGGCTAGTCGGTACGAGCAGTACTTC.

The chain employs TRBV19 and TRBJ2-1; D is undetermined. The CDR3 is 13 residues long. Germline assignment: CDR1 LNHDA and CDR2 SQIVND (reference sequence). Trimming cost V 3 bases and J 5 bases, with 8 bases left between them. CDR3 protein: CASSIARNNEQFF. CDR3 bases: TGTGCCAGTAGTATTGCTCGGAACAATGAGCAGTTCTTC. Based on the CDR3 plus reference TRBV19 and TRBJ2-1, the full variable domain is DGGITQSPKYLFRKEGQNVTLSCEQNLNHDAMYWYRQDPGQGLRLIYYSQIVNDFQKGDIAEGYSVSREKKESFPLTVTSAQKNPTAFYLCASSIARNNEQFFGPGTRLTVL.

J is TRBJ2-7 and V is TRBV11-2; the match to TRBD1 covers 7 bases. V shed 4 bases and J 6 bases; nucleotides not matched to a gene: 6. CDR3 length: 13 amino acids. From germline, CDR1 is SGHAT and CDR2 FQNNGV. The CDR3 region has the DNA TGTGCCAGCAGCTCTAGGACAGGAGCCGAGCAGTACTTC. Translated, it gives CASSSRTGAEQYF. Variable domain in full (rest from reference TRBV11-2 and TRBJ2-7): EAGVAQSPRYKIIEKRQSVAFWCNPISGHATLYWYQQILGQGPKLLIQFQNNGVVDDSQLPKDRFSAERLKGVDSTLKIQPAKLEDSAVYLCASSSRTGAEQYFGPGTRLTVT.

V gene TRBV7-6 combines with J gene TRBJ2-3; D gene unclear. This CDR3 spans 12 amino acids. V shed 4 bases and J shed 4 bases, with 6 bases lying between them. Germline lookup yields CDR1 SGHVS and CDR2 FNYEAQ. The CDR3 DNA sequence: TGTGCCAGCAGCTCACTGGCAGATACGCAGTATTTT. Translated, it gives CASSSLADTQYF.

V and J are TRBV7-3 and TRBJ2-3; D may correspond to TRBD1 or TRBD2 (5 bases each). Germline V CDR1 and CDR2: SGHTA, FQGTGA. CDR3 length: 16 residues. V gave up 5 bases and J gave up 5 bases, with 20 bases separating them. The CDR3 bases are TGTGCCAGCAGCCGCGGAGTCAGGGACGGTGGAGATACGCAGTATTTT. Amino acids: CASSRGVRDGGDTQYF.

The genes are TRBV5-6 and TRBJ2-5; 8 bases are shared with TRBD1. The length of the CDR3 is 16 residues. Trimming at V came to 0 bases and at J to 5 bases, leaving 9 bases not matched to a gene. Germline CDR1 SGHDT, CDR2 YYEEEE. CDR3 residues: CASSLDGQGYSETQYF. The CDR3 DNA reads TGTGCCAGCAGCTTGGACGGACAGGGCTATAGCGAGACCCAGTACTTC.

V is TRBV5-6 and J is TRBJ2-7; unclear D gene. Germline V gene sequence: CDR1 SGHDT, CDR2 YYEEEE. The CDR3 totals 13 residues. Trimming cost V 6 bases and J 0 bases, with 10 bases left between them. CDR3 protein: CASTFWASYEQYF. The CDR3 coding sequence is TGTGCCAGCACCTTTTGGGCCTCCTACGAGCAGTACTTC.

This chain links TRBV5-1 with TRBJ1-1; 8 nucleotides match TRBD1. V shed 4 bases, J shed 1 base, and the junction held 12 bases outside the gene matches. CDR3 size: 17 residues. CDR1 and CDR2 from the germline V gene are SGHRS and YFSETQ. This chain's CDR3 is CASSLGQGLGKNTEAFF. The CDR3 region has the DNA TGCGCCAGCAGCCTTGGACAGGGATTGGGGAAGAACACTGAAGCTTTCTTT.

The CDR3 coding sequence is TGTGCCAGTAGTATGACAACGGCCTCCTACGAGCAGTACTTC. This sequence encodes CASSMTTASYEQYF. V and J are TRBV19 and TRBJ2-7; D unclear. The CDR3 runs 14 residues. Germline V gene data show CDR1 as LNHDA and CDR2 as SQIVND (reference sequence). Trimming took 3 bases from V and 0 from J, leaving 9 bases between them.

CDR3 coding DNA: TGCGCCAGCAGCCAACAGACGAGTTTTAGCAATCAGCCCCAGCATTTT. Translated, it gives CASSQQTSFSNQPQHF. The genes are TRBV4-1 and TRBJ1-5, with D hard to call. With 2 bases removed from V and 0 bases from J, the gap between germline ends came to 11 bases. From germline, CDR1 is MGHRA and CDR2 YSYEKL. The CDR3 loop spans 16 amino acids.

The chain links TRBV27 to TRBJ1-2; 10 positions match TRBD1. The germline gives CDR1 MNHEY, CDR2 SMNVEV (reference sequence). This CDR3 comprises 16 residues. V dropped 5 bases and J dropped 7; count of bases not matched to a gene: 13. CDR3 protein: CASSHLKTGGAGGYTF. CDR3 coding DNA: TGTGCCAGCAGTCACCTTAAGACAGGGGGCGCAGGTGGCTACACCTTC.

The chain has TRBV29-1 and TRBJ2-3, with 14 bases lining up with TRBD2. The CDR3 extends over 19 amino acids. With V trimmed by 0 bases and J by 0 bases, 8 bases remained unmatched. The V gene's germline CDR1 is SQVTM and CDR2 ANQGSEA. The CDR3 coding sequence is TGCAGCGTTGAAGATTTGGGACTAGCGGGAGAGGATAGCACAGATACGCAGTATTTT. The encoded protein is CSVEDLGLAGEDSTDTQYF.

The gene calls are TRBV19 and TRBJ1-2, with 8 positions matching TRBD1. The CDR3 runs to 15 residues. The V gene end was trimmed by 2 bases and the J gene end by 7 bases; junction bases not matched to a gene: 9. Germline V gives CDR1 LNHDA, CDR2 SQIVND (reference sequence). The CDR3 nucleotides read TGTGCCAGTAGTATATTCAGGGACAGGACTTTTGGCTACACCTTC. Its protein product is CASSIFRDRTFGYTF.

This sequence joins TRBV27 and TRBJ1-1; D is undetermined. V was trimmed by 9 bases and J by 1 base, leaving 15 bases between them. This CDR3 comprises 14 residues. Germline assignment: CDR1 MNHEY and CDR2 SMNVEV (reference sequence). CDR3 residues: CASARVEGNTEAFF. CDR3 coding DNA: TGTGCCAGTGCACGGGTCGAGGGGAACACTGAAGCTTTCTTT.

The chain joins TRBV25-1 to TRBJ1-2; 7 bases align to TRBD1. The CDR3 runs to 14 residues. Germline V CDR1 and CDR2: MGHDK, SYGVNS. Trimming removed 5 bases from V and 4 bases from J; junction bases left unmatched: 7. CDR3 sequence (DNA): TGTGCCAGCAGTCCTGAGACAGGGCCCTATGGCTACACCTTC. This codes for CASSPETGPYGYTF.

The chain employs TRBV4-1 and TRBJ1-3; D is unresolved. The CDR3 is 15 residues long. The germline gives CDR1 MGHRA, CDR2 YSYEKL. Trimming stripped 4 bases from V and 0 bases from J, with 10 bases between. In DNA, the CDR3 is TGCGCCAGCAGCCCCGCTGGGGACTCTGGAAACACCATATATTTT. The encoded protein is CASSPAGDSGNTIYF.

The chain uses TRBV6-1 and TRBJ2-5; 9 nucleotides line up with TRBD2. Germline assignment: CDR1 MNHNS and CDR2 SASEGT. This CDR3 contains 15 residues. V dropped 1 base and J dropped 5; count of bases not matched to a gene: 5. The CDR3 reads CASSEGAGGPETQYF. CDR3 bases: TGTGCCAGCAGTGAAGGGGCGGGAGGGCCGGAGACCCAGTACTTC.

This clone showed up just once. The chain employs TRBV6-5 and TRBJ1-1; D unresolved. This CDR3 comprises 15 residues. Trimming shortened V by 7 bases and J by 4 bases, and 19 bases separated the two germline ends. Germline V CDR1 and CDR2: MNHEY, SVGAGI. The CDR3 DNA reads TGTGCCAGCACCCAGACAAAGATCGGCGTCACTGAAGCTTTCTTT. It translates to CASTQTKIGVTEAFF.

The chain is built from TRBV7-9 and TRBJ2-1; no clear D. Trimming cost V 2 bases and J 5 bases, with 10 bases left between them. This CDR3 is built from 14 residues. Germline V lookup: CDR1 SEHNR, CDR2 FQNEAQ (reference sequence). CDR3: CASSLLALHNEQFF. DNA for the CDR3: TGTGCCAGCAGCTTATTAGCACTTCACAATGAGCAGTTCTTC.